This T cell receptor (beta chain) was documented in a study of early T cells in non-severe SARS-CoV-2 infection. For the study at large: Whole-blood bulk RNA, unsorted, was sequenced, and chains were unpaired.

Unique molecular identifiers were attached to individual cDNA molecules. TCRdb re-called the 5' RACE reads with MiXCR, one entry per CDR3 protein. The sample has approximately 32,000 distinct CDR3 sequences, 3% to 5% seen once; the top ten hold about 7.5%. Whole-study results and caveats: VDJdb-based annotation leaned toward anti-spike CD8 responses and missed private and CD4 specificities.

The CDR3 runs to 15 residues. V was pared by 4 bases and J by 4 bases, with 5 bases of the junction left unmatched. CDR1 and CDR2 (germline): LNHDA, SQIVND (reference sequence). About this clonotype: Its specificity is not known.

The receptor was derived from an adult who was a healthcare worker with PCR-confirmed SARS-CoV-2 infection or an uninfected control (not recorded which). The sequencing input was whole blood. The genes are TRBV19 and TRBJ2-5; 11 bases align to TRBD1. The CDR3 bases are TGTGCCAGTAGTAGCCGGGACAGGGGGAGAGAGACCCAGTACTTC. It translates to CASSSRDRGRETQYF.